This TCR beta chain was captured in a study of T cells in localized non-small cell lung cancer. Sequencing was performed with immunoSEQ multiplex PCR; in TCRdb, only in-frame clones are kept and a portion is missing. The table has tens of thousands of clones, about 86% seen once; the top ten hold about 6.4%. CDR3 length: 13 amino acids. The germline gives CDR1 SGHTA, CDR2 FQGTGA. With 10 bases removed from V and 3 bases from J, the gap between germline ends came to 16 bases. Study-wide points: In adjacent lung, a median roughly 60 of the top 100 tumor clones were found. Because sequencing included only one region (of the tumor), heterogeneity remains possible. Elevated circulating T cell density in blood was associated with longer overall survival. It was uninvolved adjacent lung that showed the highest T cell clonality, exceeding tumor.

Comments on this clone: Its specificity is unknown.

The chain uses TRBV7-3 and TRBJ2-7, with a weak D call TRBD1 (5 bases). The source is a man aged 40 to 70 with stage I lung adenocarcinoma. The material was peripheral blood, obtained before any cancer treatment. The DNA for the CDR3 is TGTGCCAACCTTTGGGGCAGAATCTACGAGCAGTACTTC. Its translation is CANLWGRIYEQYF.